This record looks at one T cell receptor (beta chain) sequence and its context. What it recognizes is unknown. This CDR3 has 15 amino acids. Trimming pared 0 bases from V and 9 bases from J, leaving 12 bases between. CDR1 and CDR2 from the germline V gene are LGHNA and YSLEER. These data originate in a study of CD8+ T cells in alopecia areata. General observations from the study: Clonality was higher in lesional than normal scalp, especially in alopecia totalis/universalis. For baseline CD8+ expansion, any link to response stays uncertain with one nonresponder.

It was cDNA, reverse transcribed from extracted RNA, that served as the sequencing template. Clones were sequenced by immunoSEQ multiplex PCR, and TCRdb holds only the in-frame ones, with some missing. Among about 260,000 clones, 50% to 75% were seen once, and the ten largest hold roughly 0.88%. Indicated treatment: oral pan-JAK inhibitor, 5-10 mg twice daily. The chain couples TRBV4-3 to TRBJ1-6, with D possibly matching TRBD1 (5 bases). This sample comprised CD4+ T cells sorted from blood, obtained around week 53, from a patient treated with tofacitinib. This receptor was identified in a human donor with alopecia areata. CDR3: CASSQDSGSGSPLHF. CDR3 bases: TGCGCCAGCAGCCAAGACTCAGGGAGTGGTTCACCCCTCCACTTT.